Below are 31 T cell receptor beta chains sequenced from a single sample in a study of T cells after yellow fever vaccination (dated by TCRdb to about 2019). Preparation of the library involved 5' RACE. Sequencing used an Illumina NovaSeq 6000. TCRdb redid the processing of the public reads, applying fastp at Q25 and MiXCR, and retained in-frame beta chains. Entries are consolidated by CDR3 protein sequence, retaining the most common genes and DNA. This sample holds about 320,000 distinct CDR3 sequences; around 4.4% were observed only once. Roughly 19% of the sample goes to the ten largest clones. The meaning of the sample's treatment or condition label: live attenuated yellow fever vaccine strain. The input for sequencing was PBMCs, taken 15 days after the yellow fever booster vaccination. The receptor source for this set is a man between 18 and 29 years old who received the YFV17D yellow fever vaccine.

This clonotype was observed many times. The J gene is TRBJ2-4, the V gene TRBV10-3, with D hard to call. Trimming took off 8 bases at V and 2 bases at J, with 7 bases between the two ends. CDR1 ENHRY and CDR2 SYGVKD come from the germline V gene. The CDR3 has 12 amino acids. For the CDR3, the DNA is TGTGCCATCGGTGGGCCCAAAAACATTCAGTACTTC. As protein: CAIGGPKNIQYF.

This clonotype was recorded a few times. The CDR3 here is CASSFLAGEAQYF. CDR3 sequence (DNA): TGTGCCAGCAGCTTTCTAGCGGGGGAAGCGCAGTACTTC. The chain carries TRBV7-2 and TRBJ2-4; 10 bases are a match to TRBD2. The CDR3 runs 13 residues. Germline CDR1 is SGHTA and CDR2 is FQGNSA. Losses at the gene ends were 3 bases for V and 13 bases for J; bases not matched to a gene: 6.

This chain connects TRBV24-1 to TRBJ2-1, with D hard to call. The germline V and J ends were trimmed by 1 base and 9 bases, with 9 bases remaining between them. CDR3 size: 13 residues. CDR1 is KGHDR, CDR2 SFDVKD, per germline. The CDR3 DNA is TGTGCCACCAGTGATTTCGACTGGGGTGAGCAGTTCTTC. This translates into CATSDFDWGEQFF.

This chain joins TRBV27 and TRBJ2-6; D unclear. Per germline, CDR1 MNHEY and CDR2 SMNVEV (reference sequence). V dropped 5 bases and J dropped 0 bases, with 17 bases sitting between them. The CDR3 is 18 amino acids. The CDR3: CASSPSRGRSSGANVLTF. The DNA of the CDR3 is TGTGCCAGCAGTCCATCGAGAGGACGGAGCTCTGGGGCCAACGTCCTGACTTTC.

The rearrangement links TRBV5-1 to TRBJ2-5; weak D call: TRBD2 (6 bases). CDR3 length: 15 residues. V lost 7 bases to trimming and J lost 0 bases, with 16 bases between them. Germline CDR1 SGHRS, CDR2 YFSETQ. The CDR3, as DNA: TGCGCCAGCCGTCGGGGCGGGGAGTACCAAGAGACCCAGTACTTC. Protein: CASRRGGEYQETQYF.

This clonotype was counted between two and nine times. A junction end diverges from the germline sequence, so it may reflect a read error. The chain carries TRBV7-7 and TRBJ2-5, with D possibly matching TRBD2 (5 bases). Germline CDR1 reads SSHAT; CDR2 reads FNYEAQ (reference sequence). This CDR3 region has 14 residues. CDR3 nucleotide sequence: TGTGCTAGCAGCTTGTACCGAGGAGGAGAGACCCAGTACTTC. This sequence encodes CASSLYRGGETQYF.

CDR3 loop: CASSLSSEQFF. The DNA of the CDR3 is TGCGCCAGCAGCTTGTCTAGTGAGCAGTTCTTC. The chain employs TRBV5-1 and TRBJ2-1; D unclear. The CDR3 runs to 11 residues. V was pared by 1 base and J by 9 bases, with 5 bases between. Germline assignment: CDR1 SGHRS and CDR2 YFSETQ. Full variable domain (rest looked up from reference TRBV5-1 and TRBJ2-1): KAGVTQTPRYLIKTRGQQVTLSCSPISGHRSVSWYQQTPGQGLQFLFEYFSETQRNKGNFPGRFSGRQFSNSRSEMNVSTLELGDSALYLCASSLSSEQFFGPGTRLTVL.

The sample holds many counts of this clonotype. The genes are TRBV7-9 and TRBJ1-3; D is unclear. This CDR3 region has 18 residues. The germline V gene encodes CDR1 SEHNR and CDR2 FQNEAQ (reference sequence). The V end lost 3 bases, the J end lost 0 bases, and 18 bases lay between the germline ends. The DNA for the CDR3 is TGTGCCAGCAGCTTGTTATCGGGCGGGATGATCTCTGGAAACACCATATATTTT. Protein: CASSLLSGGMISGNTIYF.

The sample holds many counts of this clonotype. The chain recombines TRBV20-1 with TRBJ1-2; a possible D gene is TRBD1 (5 bases). The CDR3 runs to 13 residues. Per germline, CDR1 DFQATT and CDR2 SNEGSKA (reference sequence). Trimming pared 0 bases from V and 12 bases from J, leaving 17 bases between. CDR3 coding DNA: TGCAGTGCTAGAGAAAACCCGAAGGGACCTCACACCTTC. Translated: CSARENPKGPHTF.

This chain connects TRBV12-3 or TRBV12-4 to TRBJ1-2, with 8 bases fitting TRBD1. The CDR3 is 13 residues long. After removal of 5 bases from V and 4 bases from J, the junction contained 3 bases not matched to a gene. For the CDR3, the DNA is TGTGCCAGCAGTGACAGGGGCTTCTATGGCTACACCTTC. It yields the protein CASSDRGFYGYTF.

A few counts support this clonotype. The V call is TRBV20-1, the J call TRBJ1-4; D may be TRBD1 (5 bases). There are 15 residues in the CDR3. Germline V lookup: CDR1 DFQATT, CDR2 SNEGSKA (reference sequence). The germline V and J ends were trimmed by 0 bases and 5 bases, with 13 bases remaining between them. CDR3 nucleotide sequence: TGCAGTGCTAGAGATCCAGGAACAGGCAATGAAAAACTGTTTTTT. It codes for CSARDPGTGNEKLFF.

The chain combines TRBV4-3 with TRBJ2-1, with TRBD1 as a possible D gene (6 bases). This CDR3 has 16 residues. Germline lookup yields CDR1 LGHNA and CDR2 YSLEER. Trimming shortened V by 0 bases and J by 2 bases, and 11 bases separated the two germline ends. CDR3 loop: CASSQDYGQTYNEQFF. The CDR3 nucleotides read TGCGCCAGCAGCCAAGATTACGGACAGACCTACAATGAGCAGTTCTTC.

This clonotype was counted ten times or more. The chain employs TRBV20-1 and TRBJ2-3; 16 nucleotides match TRBD2. V shed 5 bases, J shed 4 bases, and the junction held 3 bases outside the gene matches. CDR1 DFQATT and CDR2 SNEGSKA come from the germline V gene (reference sequence). This CDR3 is 15 amino acids long. CDR3 in amino acids: CSAGTSGGASDTQYF. In DNA form, the CDR3 reads TGCAGTGCTGGGACTAGCGGGGGGGCCTCAGATACGCAGTATTTT.

This clonotype was detected only a few times. The V and J genes are TRBV6-1 and TRBJ2-5; 8 positions agree with TRBD1. Trimming took 1 base from V and 5 from J; bases not matched to a gene: 6. Germline V gives CDR1 MNHNS, CDR2 SASEGT. This CDR3 has 15 amino acids. The chain's CDR3 is CASSEGRRGRETQYF. DNA for the CDR3: TGTGCCAGCAGTGAAGGGCGCAGGGGGCGGGAGACCCAGTACTTC.

This clonotype appeared a few times. The DNA for the CDR3 is TGTGCCAGCAGTTACGGGGCAGCTAGCTCCTACAATGAGCAGTTCTTC. Residues: CASSYGAASSYNEQFF. The chain carries TRBV6-6 and TRBJ2-1; tentatively, D is TRBD1 (5 bases). V lost 2 bases, J lost 0 bases, and 11 bases lay in between. The CDR3 covers 16 residues. Looked up from germline, CDR1 is MNHNY and CDR2 is SVGAGI (reference sequence).

This clonotype was detected many times. The chain combines TRBV5-1 with TRBJ2-5; 8 bases match TRBD2. After removal of 7 bases from V and 6 bases from J, the junction contained 14 bases not matched to a gene. Per the germline V gene, CDR1 is SGHRS and CDR2 is YFSETQ. This CDR3 is built from 15 residues. CDR3 DNA sequence: TGCGCCAGCGCCACGACCGGGGGGGCTTTTCAGACCCAGTACTTC. It translates to CASATTGGAFQTQYF.

This clonotype has at least ten counts. This chain connects TRBV7-2 to TRBJ2-5, with 14 nucleotides matching TRBD2. The CDR3 contains 15 residues. V was pared by 5 bases and J by 4 bases, with 3 bases of the junction left unmatched. Germline V gene sequence: CDR1 SGHTA, CDR2 FQGNSA. CDR3 residues: CASSRGLAGGETQYF. CDR3 coding DNA: TGTGCCAGCAGCCGCGGACTAGCGGGAGGAGAGACCCAGTACTTC.

This chain uses TRBV4-3 with TRBJ1-4; D is uncertain. The length of the CDR3 is 16 residues. The V gene lost 4 bases and the J gene lost 7 bases, with 19 bases spanning the gap. From germline, CDR1 is LGHNA and CDR2 YSLEER. The CDR3 loop reads CASSRLMSGEGEKLFF. CDR3 nucleotide sequence: TGCGCCAGCAGCCGTCTAATGTCAGGAGAAGGTGAAAAACTGTTTTTT.

This clonotype was found many times. The J gene is TRBJ1-1, the V gene TRBV6-5; D gene ambiguous. The CDR3 has 12 amino acids. Germline V gives CDR1 MNHEY, CDR2 SVGAGI. Trimming removed 7 bases from V and 3 bases from J, with 9 bases in between. The CDR3 nucleotides read TGTGCCAGCACCAACGGGGACACTGAAGCTTTCTTT. Amino acid sequence: CASTNGDTEAFF.

J is TRBJ1-3 and V is TRBV19; 7 bases line up with TRBD1. Trimming at V came to 7 bases and at J to 0 bases, leaving 12 bases not matched to a gene. The germline V gene encodes CDR1 LNHDA and CDR2 SQIVND (reference sequence). This CDR3 has 17 residues. CDR3 sequence: CASTPYGTDVSGNTIYF. The CDR3 bases are TGTGCCAGTACCCCTTACGGGACAGACGTCTCTGGAAACACCATATATTTT.

This clonotype was observed at least ten times. The rearrangement links TRBV7-9 to TRBJ2-1; 7 bases are shared with TRBD2. This CDR3 spans 15 amino acids. Trimming took 1 base from V and 3 from J; bases not matched to a gene: 3. In germline, CDR1 is SEHNR, CDR2 FQNEAQ (reference sequence). The CDR3 DNA is TGTGCCAGCAGCTTAGAACTAGCGTACTACAATGAGCAGTTCTTC. This encodes CASSLELAYYNEQFF.

This clonotype was recorded at least ten times. This chain joins TRBV15 and TRBJ1-3; unclear D gene. CDR3 length: 16 amino acids. Germline lookup yields CDR1 LNHNV and CDR2 YYDKDF (reference sequence). V was cut by 5 bases and J by 4 bases, with 18 bases left in between. The CDR3 loop is CATSGVSRGAGNTIYF. The CDR3 DNA reads TGTGCCACCAGCGGGGTCTCCCGGGGAGCCGGAAACACCATATATTTT.

The CDR3 loop is CATRGAGLFGDTQYF. CDR3 nucleotides: TGTGCCACCAGGGGAGCGGGGCTTTTTGGGGATACGCAGTATTTT. The rearrangement links TRBV15 to TRBJ2-3; 7 nucleotides agree with TRBD2. The CDR3 runs 15 residues. V lost 6 bases and J lost 6; bases outside the gene matches: 12. CDR1 is LNHNV, CDR2 YYDKDF, per germline (reference sequence).

This clonotype turned up a few times. V and J are TRBV12-3 or TRBV12-4 and TRBJ2-4; D is ambiguous. V was clipped by 6 bases and J by 6 bases, with 15 bases between them. The CDR3 contains 14 residues. The CDR3 reads CASSLGWRGNIQYF. The DNA of the CDR3 is TGTGCCAGCAGCCTAGGGTGGCGAGGAAACATTCAGTACTTC.

The V gene is TRBV29-1, the J gene TRBJ1-5, with D maybe TRBD1 (5 bases). There are 14 residues in the CDR3. Per germline, CDR1 SQVTM and CDR2 ANQGSEA. V was shortened by 6 bases and J by 2 bases, with 14 bases between the two germline ends. CDR3 region: CSVALGGGNQPQHF. CDR3 in DNA: TGCAGCGTCGCCCTGGGGGGGGGCAATCAGCCCCAGCATTTT.

The sample holds many counts of this clonotype. The chain couples TRBV6-5 to TRBJ1-2; perhaps TRBD1 as D (6 bases). Germline CDR1 MNHEY, CDR2 SVGAGI. Between the trimmed V and J ends, which lost 0 bases and 8 bases, there was a span of 10 bases. The CDR3 totals 13 residues. In DNA, the CDR3 is TGTGCCAGCAGTTACTCTCGGGGGCGCGGCTACACCTTC. Translated: CASSYSRGRGYTF.

This clonotype was recorded many times. The chain has TRBV7-2 and TRBJ2-2; 7 bases line up with TRBD1. Trimming at V came to 2 bases and at J to 5 bases, leaving 8 bases not matched to a gene. This CDR3 is built from 16 residues. From germline, CDR1 is SGHTA and CDR2 FQGNSA. The CDR3 coding sequence is TGTGCCAGCAGCTTATCGTTCCCAGGGGGAACCGGGGAGCTGTTTTTT. Protein product: CASSLSFPGGTGELFF.

This clonotype came up many times. The chain has TRBV20-1 and TRBJ2-2; no reliable D call. V lost 8 bases and J 4 bases, leaving 14 bases between the germline ends. Germline CDR1 is DFQATT and CDR2 is SNEGSKA (reference sequence). The CDR3 spans 13 residues. CDR3 residues: CSPKLPGTGELFF. In DNA form, the CDR3 reads TGCAGTCCCAAGCTCCCGGGCACCGGGGAGCTGTTTTTT.

The chain joins TRBV29-1 to TRBJ2-3; 11 bases agree with TRBD1. The CDR3 runs to 19 residues. V was pared by 1 base and J by 1 base, with 13 bases of the junction left unmatched. Germline values: CDR1 SQVTM, CDR2 ANQGSEA. Here the CDR3 reads CSVEGTRDRGTLGTDTQYF. The CDR3 DNA sequence: TGCAGCGTTGAAGGCACCCGGGACAGGGGGACCCTTGGCACAGATACGCAGTATTTT.

The V gene is TRBV19, the J gene TRBJ1-5, with 7 bases that match TRBD1. Germline V lookup: CDR1 LNHDA, CDR2 SQIVND (reference sequence). This CDR3 is 12 amino acids long. Trimming took 4 bases from V and 11 from J; bases not matched to a gene: 5. The CDR3 protein is CASSTQGGTQHF. The CDR3 bases are TGTGCCAGTAGTACGCAGGGGGGGACCCAGCATTTT.

At least ten counts were recorded for this clonotype. This chain joins TRBV2 and TRBJ1-5, with 9 nucleotides matching TRBD1. The length of the CDR3 is 14 residues. From germline, CDR1 is SNHLY and CDR2 FYNNEI. Trimming took 5 bases from V and 5 from J; bases not matched to a gene: 4. CDR3 sequence reads: CASSKDRGDQPQHF. The CDR3 coding sequence is TGTGCCAGCAGTAAAGACAGGGGGGATCAGCCCCAGCATTTT.